One and the same sample provided the 30 T cell receptor beta chains below, sequenced in a study of shared clonotypes between healthy human individuals. Assay used: immunoSEQ multiplex PCR; TCRdb lists only in-frame clones, some missing. In the table there are 2 million or so clones, roughly 94% of which are singletons. The sequenced sample was naive CD4+ T cells sorted from blood. Specified subset: CD45RA+ positively selected. Source of these receptors: a young man in good health.

The chain uses TRBV5-1 and TRBJ2-1, with D maybe TRBD1 (6 bases). V lost 0 bases to trimming and J lost 5 bases, with 18 bases between them. CDR3 length equals 17 residues. Germline-derived CDR1 and CDR2 are SGHRS and YFSETQ. The CDR3 DNA reads as TGCGCCAGCAGCTTGGCCGCCGGACTTCGGGACAACAATGAGCAGTTCTTC. Translating gives CASSLAAGLRDNNEQFF.

This chain connects TRBV6-1 to TRBJ2-5; maybe TRBD1 (5 bases). The CDR3 is made up of 15 amino acids. From germline, CDR1 is MNHNS and CDR2 SASEGT. Trimming shortened V by 1 base and J by 5 bases, and 14 bases separated the two germline ends. Here the CDR3 DNA reads TGTGCCAGCAGTGAAGGGGGCAGGGTGGTGGAGACCCAGTACTTC. This sequence encodes CASSEGGRVVETQYF.

About this clone itself: The sample has other DNA sequences that encode this CDR3 too. The chain has TRBV5-1 and TRBJ2-3, with 8 bases aligning to TRBD1. The germline gives CDR1 SGHRS, CDR2 YFSETQ. The CDR3 loop spans 15 amino acids. V was pared by 1 base and J by 1 base, with 2 bases of the junction left unmatched. The CDR3 region is CASSLTGQGTDTQYF. The CDR3 DNA reads TGCGCCAGCAGCTTGACGGGACAGGGCACAGATACGCAGTATTTT.

The rearrangement uses TRBV27 and TRBJ2-1, with a possible D match to TRBD2 (5 bases). CDR1 and CDR2 (germline): MNHEY, SMNVEV (reference sequence). V was clipped by 6 bases and J by 9 bases, with 15 bases between them. The length of the CDR3 is 13 residues. CDR3 DNA: TGTGCCAGCAGACTAGTAATGGTGGGTGAGCAGTTCTTC. Translated, it gives CASRLVMVGEQFF.

This chain links TRBV9 with TRBJ1-1; 9 bases align to TRBD1. CDR3 length: 17 residues. V lost 4 bases to trimming and J lost 0 bases; unmatched junction nucleotides: 10. Germline V lookup: CDR1 SGDLS, CDR2 YYNGEE. This CDR3 reads CASSSYGTGIMNTEAFF. CDR3 sequence (DNA): TGTGCCAGCAGCTCCTATGGGACAGGGATAATGAACACTGAAGCTTTCTTT.

This clone appeared once. The gene calls are TRBV19 and TRBJ2-7; D unresolved. CDR1 is LNHDA, CDR2 SQIVND, per germline (reference sequence). V lost 5 bases and J lost 3, with 11 bases in between. This CDR3 spans 13 amino acids. In nucleotides, the CDR3 is TGTGCCAGTAGTGATGATCCGGGCTACGAGCAGTACTTC. It specifies CASSDDPGYEQYF. The full variable domain, rest sourced from reference TRBV19 and TRBJ2-7, is DGGITQSPKYLFRKEGQNVTLSCEQNLNHDAMYWYRQDPGQGLRLIYYSQIVNDFQKGDIAEGYSVSREKKESFPLTVTSAQKNPTAFYLCASSDDPGYEQYFGPGTRLTVT.

This sequence joins TRBV6-5 and TRBJ1-1; 9 bases are shared with TRBD1. The CDR3 is 13 residues long. The germline V gene has CDR1 MNHEY and CDR2 SVGAGI. The ends lost 2 bases at V and 10 bases at J; junction bases unmatched: 5. For the CDR3, the DNA is TGTGCCAGCAGTTACCTGGGACAGGGTCGAGCTTTCTTT. As protein: CASSYLGQGRAFF.

In regard to this clone: The germline gene is not matched at one end of the junction; a read error may be the cause. The gene calls are TRBV27 and TRBJ2-1; a possible D gene is TRBD1 (6 bases). This CDR3 comprises 14 residues. Germline V gene lookup returns CDR1 MNHEY and CDR2 SMNVEV (reference sequence). Here the CDR3 reads CASIKEGSGGSRIF. CDR3 nucleotide sequence: TGTGCCAGCATCAAAGAGGGATCTGGGGGCTCGAGGATCTTC.

V is TRBV11-3 and J is TRBJ1-2, with D possibly TRBD1 on 5 matching bases. The CDR3 is 15 residues long. CDR1 and CDR2 from the germline V gene are SGHNT and YENEEA. Trimming removed 4 bases at V and 4 bases at J, with 16 bases between. CDR3 bases: TGTGCCAGCAGCTCGACAGTTTACTACGGCTATGGCTACACCTTC. Translation: CASSSTVYYGYGYTF.

The J gene is TRBJ2-7, the V gene TRBV11-2, with TRBD2 matching over 7 bases. The CDR3 has 14 amino acids. V trimming: 5 bases; J trimming: 0 bases; junction bases outside the gene matches: 4. Germline V gene lookup returns CDR1 SGHAT and CDR2 FQNNGV. The CDR3 spells CASSNGLVSYEQYF. As DNA, the CDR3 is TGTGCCAGCAGCAACGGACTAGTCTCCTACGAGCAGTACTTC. The entire variable domain, with the rest obtained from reference TRBV11-2 and TRBJ2-7, is as follows: EAGVAQSPRYKIIEKRQSVAFWCNPISGHATLYWYQQILGQGPKLLIQFQNNGVVDDSQLPKDRFSAERLKGVDSTLKIQPAKLEDSAVYLCASSNGLVSYEQYFGPGTRLTVT.

The chain carries TRBV6-6 and TRBJ2-1; TRBD1 agrees at 7 bases. The CDR3 is 13 amino acids. CDR1 and CDR2 (germline): MNHNY, SVGAGI (reference sequence). Unmatched junction bases numbered 4, after V lost 6 bases and J lost 5 bases. Here the CDR3 reads CASRTGTDNEQFF. The CDR3 DNA follows: TGTGCCAGCAGGACGGGGACAGACAATGAGCAGTTCTTC.

The V gene is TRBV25-1, the J gene TRBJ1-6, with a possible D match to TRBD1 (6 bases). Germline V gives CDR1 MGHDK, CDR2 SYGVNS. The CDR3 has 15 residues. Trimming left V 1 base short and J 5 bases short, with 9 bases between. In nucleotides, the CDR3 is TGTGCCAGCAGTGAATGGGGGGCTGATAATTCACCCCTCCACTTT. This codes for CASSEWGADNSPLHF.

The rearrangement joins TRBV19 to TRBJ1-5; D unresolved. The CDR3 spans 13 residues. The V and J ends lost 4 bases and 4 bases respectively, with 8 bases between them. The germline gives CDR1 LNHDA, CDR2 SQIVND (reference sequence). CDR3 sequence (DNA): TGTGCCAGTAGTACCACTTTAAATCAGCCCCAGCATTTT. Its translation is CASSTTLNQPQHF.

Written as DNA, the CDR3 is TGTGCCAGCAGTACTCCTTGGGGGGCGGGAGGGCCAGATACGCAGTATTTT. This encodes CASSTPWGAGGPDTQYF. This chain connects TRBV25-1 to TRBJ2-3, with 9 bases fitting TRBD2. CDR1 and CDR2 (germline): MGHDK, SYGVNS. The CDR3 contains 17 residues. V gave up 5 bases and J gave up 4 bases; unmatched junction bases: 13.

This chain links TRBV10-3 with TRBJ1-5; maybe TRBD1 (5 bases). The CDR3 covers 11 residues. Germline CDR1 ENHRY, CDR2 SYGVKD. V dropped 10 bases and J dropped 11 bases, with 15 bases sitting between them. In nucleotides, the CDR3 is TGTGCCAGCGCGGGGGAGGAATCCCAGCATTTT. Translated: CASAGEESQHF.

The V gene is TRBV28, the J gene TRBJ1-5; no reliable D call. The V gene lost 3 bases and the J gene lost 4 bases, with 7 bases spanning the gap. CDR3 length: 13 residues. The germline gives CDR1 MDHEN, CDR2 SYDVKM. CDR3: CASSLQENQPQHF. The CDR3 DNA sequence: TGTGCCAGCAGTTTGCAGGAAAATCAGCCCCAGCATTTT. The variable domain in full, completed from reference TRBV28 and TRBJ1-5, reads DVKVTQSSRYLVKRTGEKVFLECVQDMDHENMFWYRQDPGLGLRLIYFSYDVKMKEKGDIPEGYSVSREKKERFSLILESASTNQTSMYLCASSLQENQPQHFGDGTRLSIL.

The gene calls are TRBV19 and TRBJ1-5; possible D gene TRBD1, 6 bases. CDR3 length equals 14 residues. V was cut by 5 bases and J by 3 bases, with 11 bases left in between. The germline V gene has CDR1 LNHDA and CDR2 SQIVND (reference sequence). CDR3 DNA sequence: TGTGCCAGTAGTCTCGGGGGCGCCAATCAGCCCCAGCATTTT. Translating gives CASSLGGANQPQHF.

The gene calls are TRBV5-1 and TRBJ1-2, with TRBD1 as a possible D gene (6 bases). This CDR3 is 13 amino acids long. CDR1 SGHRS and CDR2 YFSETQ come from the germline V gene. The V end was cut by 4 bases, the J end by 4 bases, with 11 bases between. Here the CDR3 DNA reads TGCGCCAGCAGCCAAGACAGGATCTATGGCTACACCTTC. As protein: CASSQDRIYGYTF.

The chain combines TRBV10-3 with TRBJ2-7; 11 bases line up with TRBD1. Germline CDR1 ENHRY, CDR2 SYGVKD. The CDR3 totals 14 residues. The V gene end was trimmed by 11 bases and the J gene end by 7 bases; junction bases not matched to a gene: 13. In DNA, the CDR3 is TGTGCCTCGCAGGGACAGGGGGGCTATTGGGAGCAGTACTTC. Protein sequence: CASQGQGGYWEQYF.

The genes are TRBV7-9 and TRBJ1-4; TRBD1 agrees at 7 bases. From germline, CDR1 is SEHNR and CDR2 FQNEAQ (reference sequence). V shed 6 bases, J shed 8 bases, and the junction held 9 bases outside the gene matches. The CDR3 is 14 amino acids. CDR3 sequence reads: CASRRDSLGEKLFF. CDR3 coding DNA: TGTGCCAGCAGAAGGGACAGTCTGGGCGAAAAACTGTTTTTT.

The rearrangement uses TRBV27 and TRBJ1-2; no clear D. The germline gives CDR1 MNHEY, CDR2 SMNVEV (reference sequence). The CDR3 loop spans 13 amino acids. Trimming cost V 5 bases and J 4 bases, with 11 bases left between them. CDR3 sequence: CASSPGRRYGYTF. CDR3 coding DNA: TGTGCCAGCAGTCCCGGCAGGCGCTATGGCTACACCTTC.

The gene calls are TRBV28 and TRBJ1-4; TRBD1 is a possible D gene (6 bases). Deletions cut 11 bases from V and 2 bases from J, with 15 bases between. The CDR3 loop spans 14 amino acids. Germline CDR1 is MDHEN and CDR2 is SYDVKM. CDR3 DNA sequence: TGTGCCGGGCGGGACACCGGGACTAATGAAAAACTGTTTTTT. It encodes CAGRDTGTNEKLFF.

The chain couples TRBV19 to TRBJ1-2, with 9 bases aligning to TRBD1. V lost 10 bases and J lost 6; bases outside the gene matches: 9. The germline CDR1 and CDR2 sequences are LNHDA and SQIVND (reference sequence). The CDR3 runs 13 residues. The CDR3 coding sequence is TGTGCCACGTCCCGGGACAGGGCCGATGGCTACACCTTC. It yields the protein CATSRDRADGYTF.

The CDR3 protein is CASSAPGLAGVDEQFF. CDR3 sequence (DNA): TGTGCCAGCAGCGCACCCGGATTAGCGGGAGTCGATGAGCAGTTCTTC. The genes are TRBV5-6 and TRBJ2-1; 9 nucleotides align to TRBD2. Germline V gene data show CDR1 as SGHDT and CDR2 as YYEEEE. This CDR3 comprises 16 residues. The V and J ends lost 4 bases and 8 bases, in that order; junction bases with no gene match: 13.

The chain combines TRBV2 with TRBJ1-6; D unresolved. The CDR3 is 12 residues long. Between the trimmed V and J ends, which lost 3 bases and 10 bases, there was a span of 7 bases. Germline V lookup: CDR1 SNHLY, CDR2 FYNNEI. The CDR3 protein is CASSDEFSPLHF. CDR3 in DNA: TGTGCCAGCAGTGACGAGTTCTCACCCCTCCACTTT.

The rearrangement uses TRBV27 and TRBJ2-7; 7 bases agree with TRBD2. The CDR3 consists of 15 residues. The V gene's germline CDR1 is MNHEY and CDR2 SMNVEV (reference sequence). V gave up 6 bases and J gave up 6 bases; unmatched junction bases: 14. DNA for the CDR3: TGTGCCAGCAGCCCGGCCCTAGCGGTGCAAGGCGAGCAGTACTTC. Protein: CASSPALAVQGEQYF.

The genes are TRBV10-3 and TRBJ2-7; D is undetermined. CDR1 ENHRY and CDR2 SYGVKD come from the germline V gene. V was clipped by 2 bases and J by 0 bases, with 8 bases between them. This CDR3 is 14 amino acids long. CDR3 in DNA: TGTGCCATCAGTGAGAGCGTCCCCTCCTACGAGCAGTACTTC. Translated: CAISESVPSYEQYF.

The chain recombines TRBV5-1 with TRBJ1-2; the D is unclear. The CDR3 runs 13 residues. The ends were cut back, 0 bases at V and 6 bases at J, with 9 bases in the middle. Germline V lookup: CDR1 SGHRS, CDR2 YFSETQ. The CDR3 region is CASSLADSDGYTF. CDR3 in DNA: TGCGCCAGCAGCTTGGCGGACTCAGATGGCTACACCTTC.

This clone appeared once. The V call is TRBV5-4, the J call TRBJ1-6; 7 bases align to TRBD1. Germline CDR1 is SGHNT and CDR2 is YYREEE (reference sequence). This CDR3 is 16 amino acids long. J gave up 7 bases and V 3 bases, and 10 bases lay outside the gene matches. The CDR3 protein is CASSSRRQGGNSPLHF. The CDR3, as DNA: TGTGCCAGCAGCTCTCGAAGACAGGGAGGCAATTCACCCCTCCACTTT.

The J gene is TRBJ1-1, the V gene TRBV7-8, with 11 bases identical to TRBD1. The length of the CDR3 is 17 residues. V dropped 3 bases and J dropped 4; count of bases not matched to a gene: 10. Germline V gene lookup returns CDR1 SGHVS and CDR2 FQNEAQ. CDR3 bases: TGTGCCAGCAGCTTGGGGACAGGGGGTGTAAGGGGCACTGAAGCTTTCTTT. It encodes CASSLGTGGVRGTEAFF.